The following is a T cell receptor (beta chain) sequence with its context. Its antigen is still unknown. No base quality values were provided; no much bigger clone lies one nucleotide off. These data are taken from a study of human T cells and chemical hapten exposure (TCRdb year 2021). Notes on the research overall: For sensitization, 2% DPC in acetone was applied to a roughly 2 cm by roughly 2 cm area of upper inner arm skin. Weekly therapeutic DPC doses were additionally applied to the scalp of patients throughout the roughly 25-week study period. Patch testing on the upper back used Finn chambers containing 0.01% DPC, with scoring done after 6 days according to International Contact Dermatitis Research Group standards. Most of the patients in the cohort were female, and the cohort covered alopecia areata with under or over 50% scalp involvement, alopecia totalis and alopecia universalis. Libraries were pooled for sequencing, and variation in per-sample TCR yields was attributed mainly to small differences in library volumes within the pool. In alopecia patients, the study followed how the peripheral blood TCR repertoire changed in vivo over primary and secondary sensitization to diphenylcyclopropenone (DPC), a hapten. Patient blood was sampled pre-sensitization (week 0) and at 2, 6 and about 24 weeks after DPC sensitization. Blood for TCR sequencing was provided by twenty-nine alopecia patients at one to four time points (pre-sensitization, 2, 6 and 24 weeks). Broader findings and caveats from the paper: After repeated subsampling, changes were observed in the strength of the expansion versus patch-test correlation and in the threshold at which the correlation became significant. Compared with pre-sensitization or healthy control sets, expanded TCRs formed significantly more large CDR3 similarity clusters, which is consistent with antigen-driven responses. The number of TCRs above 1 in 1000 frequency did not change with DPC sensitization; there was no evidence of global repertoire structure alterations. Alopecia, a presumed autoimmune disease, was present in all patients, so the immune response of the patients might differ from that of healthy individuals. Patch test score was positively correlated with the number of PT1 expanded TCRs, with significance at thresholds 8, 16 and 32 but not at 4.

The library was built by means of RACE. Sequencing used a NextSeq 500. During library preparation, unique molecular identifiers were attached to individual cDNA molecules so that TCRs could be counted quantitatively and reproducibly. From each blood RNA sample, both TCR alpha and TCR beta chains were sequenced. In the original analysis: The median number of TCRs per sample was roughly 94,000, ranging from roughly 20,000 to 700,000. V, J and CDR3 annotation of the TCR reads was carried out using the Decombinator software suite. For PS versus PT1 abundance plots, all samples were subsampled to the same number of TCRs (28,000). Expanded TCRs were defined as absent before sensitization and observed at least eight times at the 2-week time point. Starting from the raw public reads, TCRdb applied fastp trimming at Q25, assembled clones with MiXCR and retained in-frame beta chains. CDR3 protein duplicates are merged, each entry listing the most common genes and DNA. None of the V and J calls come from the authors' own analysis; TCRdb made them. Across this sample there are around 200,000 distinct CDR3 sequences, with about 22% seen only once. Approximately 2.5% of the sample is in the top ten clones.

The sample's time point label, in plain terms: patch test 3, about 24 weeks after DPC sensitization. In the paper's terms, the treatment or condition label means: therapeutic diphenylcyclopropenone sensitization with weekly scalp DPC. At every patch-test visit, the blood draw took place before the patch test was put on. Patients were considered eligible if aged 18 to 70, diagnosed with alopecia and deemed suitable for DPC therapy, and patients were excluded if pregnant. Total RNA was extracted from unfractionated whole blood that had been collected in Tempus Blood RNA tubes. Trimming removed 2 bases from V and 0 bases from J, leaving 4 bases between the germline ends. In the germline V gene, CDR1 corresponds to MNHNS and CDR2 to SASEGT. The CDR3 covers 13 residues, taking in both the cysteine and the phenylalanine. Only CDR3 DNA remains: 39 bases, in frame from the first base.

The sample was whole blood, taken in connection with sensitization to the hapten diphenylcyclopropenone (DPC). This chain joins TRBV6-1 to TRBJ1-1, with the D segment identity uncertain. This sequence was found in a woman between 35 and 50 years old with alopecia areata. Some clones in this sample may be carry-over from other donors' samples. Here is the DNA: TGTGCCAGCAGTGAATCGCTGAACACTGAAGCTTTCTTT. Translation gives CASSESLNTEAFF.